The 25 T cell receptor beta chains given below trace back to one sample, sequenced in a study of blood T cell repertoires in COVID-19. Profiled with immunoSEQ multiplex PCR; TCRdb holds only in-frame clones, not every one. This table holds about 83,000 clones, about nine tenths found once. Sequencing was done on a sample of peripheral blood. The receptors come from a woman between 50 and 59 years old with active or convalescent COVID-19.

The chain combines TRBV3-1 (or the pseudogene TRBV3-2) with TRBJ1-2; D might be TRBD1 (6 bases). The CDR3 runs to 15 residues. Germline V gene sequence: CDR1 LGHDT, CDR2 YNNKEL (reference sequence). The germline V and J ends were trimmed by 8 bases and 4 bases, with 20 bases remaining between them. DNA of the CDR3: TGTGCCAGCTCTTTGGGGGCTGCCTCTCCCTATGGCTACACCTTC. It translates to CASSLGAASPYGYTF.

This chain uses TRBV11-2 with TRBJ1-2; possible D gene TRBD1, 6 bases. Germline V gives CDR1 SGHAT, CDR2 FQNNGV. This CDR3 has 14 amino acids. Between the trimmed V and J ends, which lost 5 bases and 5 bases, there was a span of 15 bases. CDR3 sequence: CASSDLRGGYGYTF. DNA of the CDR3: TGTGCCAGCAGCGACCTCAGGGGTGGGTATGGCTACACCTTC.

The chain combines TRBV27 with TRBJ2-3; 8 bases align to TRBD2. The germline gives CDR1 MNHEY, CDR2 SMNVEV (reference sequence). The CDR3 runs 16 residues. V lost 6 bases and J lost 4; bases outside the gene matches: 12. CDR3 bases: TGTGCCAGCAGACCGAATGGGCGGGGGGTTGCAGATACGCAGTATTTT. Its protein is CASRPNGRGVADTQYF.

This clone was found once. An end of the junction differs from the germline gene, which may be a read error. The chain's CDR3 is CASSQEVGGLGEFF. The CDR3 DNA is TGTGCCAGCAGCCAAGAAGTAGGGGGACTAGGGGAATTTTTT. This chain uses TRBV3-1 (or the pseudogene TRBV3-2) with TRBJ1-3, with TRBD1 as a possible D gene (6 bases). Germline V gene sequence: CDR1 LGHDT, CDR2 YNNKEL (reference sequence). This CDR3 spans 14 amino acids.

This chain connects TRBV18 to TRBJ2-5; a weak D match, TRBD2 (7 bases). Between the trimmed V and J ends, which lost 8 bases and 1 base, there was a span of 11 bases. Per germline, CDR1 KGHSH and CDR2 LQKENI. The CDR3 loop spans 13 amino acids. In DNA form, the CDR3 reads TGTGCCAGCCGAGGGGGGGGCCAAGAGACCCAGTACTTC. Protein: CASRGGGQETQYF.

This clone occurred once. This rearrangement joins TRBV7-9 to TRBJ2-1; the D is unclear. Trimming stripped 2 bases from V and 4 bases from J, with 18 bases between. Per germline, CDR1 SEHNR and CDR2 FQNEAQ (reference sequence). The CDR3 consists of 17 residues. The CDR3 spells CASSLPLRFSIYNEQFF. The DNA for the CDR3 is TGTGCCAGCAGCTTACCCCTCAGGTTCTCTATTTACAATGAGCAGTTCTTC.

This clone was detected once. The chain uses TRBV27 and TRBJ2-1; 9 bases are shared with TRBD1. Losses at the gene ends were 5 bases for V and 6 bases for J; bases not matched to a gene: 5. The CDR3 has 14 residues. The germline V gene has CDR1 MNHEY and CDR2 SMNVEV (reference sequence). The CDR3, as DNA: TGTGCCAGCAGTCCCGGGACAGGGATCAATGAGCAGTTCTTC. Translation: CASSPGTGINEQFF.

V is TRBV6-6 and J is TRBJ1-2; 7 positions agree with TRBD1. Trimming at V came to 0 bases and at J to 7 bases, leaving 2 bases not matched to a gene. The CDR3 has 13 residues. Germline V gene data show CDR1 as MNHNY and CDR2 as SVGAGI (reference sequence). CDR3 nucleotide sequence: TGTGCCAGCAGTTACTCAGGGGACAGTGGCTACACCTTC. It yields the protein CASSYSGDSGYTF.

The chain links TRBV3-1 (or the pseudogene TRBV3-2) to TRBJ2-1; 10 positions agree with TRBD1. The germline V gene has CDR1 LGHDT and CDR2 YNNKEL (reference sequence). This CDR3 is 18 amino acids long. V lost 4 bases and J lost 1; bases outside the gene matches: 10. The CDR3 DNA sequence: TGTGCCAGCAGCCGAGAGACAGGGGGCGTGAAGTCCTACAATGAGCAGTTCTTC. Residues: CASSRETGGVKSYNEQFF.

This clone was found a few times. The chain links TRBV19 to TRBJ1-1; tentatively, D is TRBD1 (6 bases). The germline gives CDR1 LNHDA, CDR2 SQIVND (reference sequence). V shed 4 bases and J shed 11 bases, with 20 bases lying between them. The CDR3 covers 14 residues. CDR3 protein: CASSNGQSLSWAFF. CDR3 DNA: TGTGCCAGTAGTAATGGACAGTCTTTAAGCTGGGCTTTCTTT.

This clone was found once. This chain links TRBV28 with TRBJ2-2; 7 bases match TRBD2. CDR1 and CDR2 (germline): MDHEN, SYDVKM. CDR3 length equals 15 residues. J lost 6 bases, V lost 6 bases, and 10 bases had no gene match. CDR3: CASSPGGAASGELFF. The CDR3 DNA follows: TGTGCCAGCAGCCCGGGAGGAGCAGCTTCCGGGGAGCTGTTTTTT.

The V call is TRBV19, the J call TRBJ1-2; 11 nucleotides align to TRBD1. V shed 5 bases, J shed 4 bases, and the junction held 3 bases outside the gene matches. Germline CDR1 reads LNHDA; CDR2 reads SQIVND (reference sequence). The CDR3 extends over 14 amino acids. CDR3 DNA: TGTGCCAGTAGTCGGGACAGGGGGGTCTATGGCTACACCTTC. Its protein product is CASSRDRGVYGYTF.

The chain has TRBV15 and TRBJ2-1, with a weak D call TRBD2 (5 bases). CDR3 length equals 16 residues. The V end lost 0 bases, the J end lost 0 bases, and 9 bases lay between the germline ends. Looked up from germline, CDR1 is LNHNV and CDR2 is YYDKDF (reference sequence). The CDR3 coding sequence is TGTGCCACCAGCAGAGATATTGGGAGCTCCTACAATGAGCAGTTCTTC. It translates to CATSRDIGSSYNEQFF.

CDR3 nucleotide sequence: TGTGCCACCAGTGGAAGTCCGGGAAACGGAGTTTACGAGCAGTACTTC. Amino acids: CATSGSPGNGVYEQYF. V gene TRBV24-1 combines with J gene TRBJ2-7, with D tentatively TRBD2 (5 bases). The CDR3 covers 16 residues. Trimming shortened V by 5 bases and J by 4 bases, and 20 bases separated the two germline ends. Germline-derived CDR1 and CDR2 are KGHDR and SFDVKD.

The chain links TRBV30 to TRBJ2-7, with D perhaps TRBD1 (6 bases). The CDR3 loop spans 15 amino acids. Germline CDR1 is GTSNPN and CDR2 is SVGIG (reference sequence). V was cut by 0 bases and J by 2 bases, with 14 bases left in between. CDR3 DNA: TGTGCCTGGAGTGTAGCAGGGGCTGGCCCCTACGAGCAGTACTTC. This encodes CAWSVAGAGPYEQYF.

The rearrangement links TRBV12-3 or TRBV12-4 to TRBJ1-2; perhaps TRBD1 as D (5 bases). The V gene lost 6 bases and the J gene lost 5 bases, with 10 bases spanning the gap. CDR3 length: 12 amino acids. CDR3 DNA: TGTGCCAGCAGCCTACGGGGGTATGGCTACACCTTC. Translating it yields CASSLRGYGYTF.

The rearrangement links TRBV20-1 to TRBJ2-3; D not resolved. The CDR3 has 9 residues. The ends were cut back, 3 bases at V and 8 bases at J, with 3 bases in the middle. Looked up from germline, CDR1 is DFQATT and CDR2 is SNEGSKA (reference sequence). CDR3 sequence reads: CSASGTQYF. DNA for the CDR3: TGCAGTGCTAGCGGTACGCAGTATTTT.

The V and J genes are TRBV3-1 (or the pseudogene TRBV3-2) and TRBJ1-2; 7 bases are shared with TRBD1. CDR3 size: 16 residues. Germline CDR1 LGHDT, CDR2 YNNKEL (reference sequence). Trimming took 0 bases from V and 2 from J; bases not matched to a gene: 6. CDR3 nucleotide sequence: TGTGCCAGCAGCCAAGATGTAGGACAGGCCAACTATGGCTACACCTTC. Encoded protein: CASSQDVGQANYGYTF.

The chain links TRBV4-1 to TRBJ1-6; 9 nucleotides agree with TRBD1. This CDR3 comprises 13 residues. Trimming took 1 base from V and 19 from J; bases not matched to a gene: 8. Germline assignment: CDR1 MGHRA and CDR2 YSYEKL. The CDR3 region has the DNA TGCGCCAGCAGCCAAGGGGCCGGGACAGGGAAACACTTT. This sequence encodes CASSQGAGTGKHF.

The chain joins TRBV7-2 to TRBJ2-3; TRBD2 matches 15 bases. The CDR3 length is 14 residues. After removal of 4 bases from V and 14 bases from J, the junction contained 7 bases not matched to a gene. Germline lookup yields CDR1 SGHTA and CDR2 FQGNSA. The CDR3 coding sequence is TGTGCCAGCAGCTCTGGACTAGCGGGGGGGACTGCGTATTTT. This translates into CASSSGLAGGTAYF.

V usage is TRBV6-5 and J usage is TRBJ2-1; 7 bases agree with TRBD1. Losses at the gene ends were 2 bases for V and 9 bases for J; bases not matched to a gene: 4. The germline gives CDR1 MNHEY, CDR2 SVGAGI. The length of the CDR3 is 13 residues. The CDR3 coding sequence is TGTGCCAGCAGTTACCATACAGGGGTTGAGCAGTTCTTC. This encodes CASSYHTGVEQFF.

The chain carries TRBV4-3 and TRBJ1-5, with D possibly TRBD1 on 6 matching bases. The CDR3 is 16 residues long. CDR1 is LGHNA and CDR2 is YSLEER in the germline V gene. Trimming took off 1 base at V and 7 bases at J, with 17 bases between the two ends. As DNA, the CDR3 is TGCGCCAGCAGCCAAGGAACGGCCTCGGGGGGCCAGCCCCAGCATTTT. It specifies CASSQGTASGGQPQHF.

The table lists this clone with a few counts. CDR3 amino acids: CASSGDRDSEAFF. In nucleotides, the CDR3 is TGTGCCAGCAGCGGGGACAGGGATTCTGAAGCTTTCTTT. The chain employs TRBV7-3 and TRBJ1-1; 9 bases align to TRBD1. The CDR3 extends over 13 amino acids. Germline-derived CDR1 and CDR2 are SGHTA and FQGTGA. V lost 5 bases to trimming and J lost 6 bases; unmatched junction nucleotides: 4.

The chain is built from TRBV7-2 and TRBJ1-4; D is uncertain. The CDR3 length is 15 residues. Trimming cost V 4 bases and J 3 bases, with 12 bases left between them. Germline V gives CDR1 SGHTA, CDR2 FQGNSA. The CDR3 loop reads CASSSPGLANEKLFF. CDR3 nucleotide sequence: TGTGCCAGCAGCTCACCGGGGTTAGCTAATGAAAAACTGTTTTTT.

The chain is built from TRBV5-8 and TRBJ2-7, with D tentatively TRBD1 (6 bases). The length of the CDR3 is 12 residues. The V gene's germline CDR1 is SGHTS and CDR2 YDEGEE. The V gene lost 7 bases and the J gene lost 1 base, with 9 bases spanning the gap. CDR3 in DNA: TGTGCCAGCGCGAGGGGGTCCTACGAGCAGTACTTC. Amino acids: CASARGSYEQYF.